The 15 T cell receptor beta chains presented below share a single source sample, sequenced in a study of blood T cell repertoires in COVID-19 (dated by TCRdb to the early 2020s). The library relied on the immunoSEQ multiplex PCR assay. This immuneACCESS table, as held by TCRdb, lists in-frame sequences with V and J called but not all clones. Of the missing ones, under half trace to an unresolved V gene in checked studies; the others have no known cause. The sample records tens of thousands of clones, 70% to 90% of which are singletons. The leading ten clones occupy more than 2.5% of the sample. The sample comprised peripheral blood. These receptors were taken from a man over 45 with active COVID-19.

The gene calls are TRBV19 and TRBJ2-3, with a weak D call TRBD2 (7 bases). Trimming left V 3 bases short and J 6 bases short, with 10 bases between. The CDR3 covers 13 residues. CDR1 is LNHDA, CDR2 SQIVND, per germline (reference sequence). This chain's CDR3 is CASSIGGADTQYF. Written as DNA, the CDR3 is TGTGCCAGTAGTATTGGGGGGGCGGATACGCAGTATTTT.

The chain has TRBV9 and TRBJ2-3; 8 bases fit TRBD2. The V segment lost 0 bases and the J segment 11 bases; nucleotides outside the gene matches: 5. The CDR3 loop spans 13 amino acids. Germline CDR1 SGDLS, CDR2 YYNGEE. CDR3 bases: TGTGCCAGCAGCGTAGGGGTAGCGGGGAAGCAGTATTTT. Its translation is CASSVGVAGKQYF.

V is TRBV9 and J is TRBJ2-1; 13 nucleotides agree with TRBD2. This CDR3 has 17 amino acids. With 5 bases clipped from V and 6 bases from J, the junction kept 11 bases outside the gene matches. Germline V gene data show CDR1 as SGDLS and CDR2 as YYNGEE. The CDR3, as DNA: TGTGCCAGCAGAAAGCCCCAACTAGCGGGAGGGTGCAATGAGCAGTTCTTC. The encoded protein is CASRKPQLAGGCNEQFF.

The V gene is TRBV7-2, the J gene TRBJ1-2; D perhaps matches TRBD1 (6 bases). The germline gives CDR1 SGHTA, CDR2 FQGNSA. This CDR3 has 15 amino acids. V was cut by 7 bases and J by 8 bases, with 23 bases left in between. CDR3 in amino acids: CASNTGGGQGKGYTF. CDR3 DNA: TGTGCCAGCAACACGGGAGGGGGGCAGGGGAAGGGCTACACCTTC. Filled out from reference TRBV7-2 and TRBJ1-2, the complete variable domain reads GAGVSQSPSNKVTEKGKDVELRCDPISGHTALYWYRQSLGQGLEFLIYFQGNSAPDKSGLPSDRFSAERTGGSVSTLTIQRTQQEDSAVYLCASNTGGGQGKGYTFGSGTRLTVV.

The chain recombines TRBV5-4 with TRBJ2-7; 9 bases fit TRBD1. The CDR3 covers 14 residues. V shed 4 bases, J shed 4 bases, and the junction held 6 bases outside the gene matches. The germline V gene encodes CDR1 SGHNT and CDR2 YYREEE (reference sequence). The CDR3 DNA is TGTGCCAGCAGCATCTCGACAGGGGGTTACGAGCAGTACTTC. Translated: CASSISTGGYEQYF.

This chain joins TRBV6-5 and TRBJ1-6; a possible D gene is TRBD1 (5 bases). V gave up 6 bases and J gave up 6 bases, with 12 bases separating them. The CDR3 has 14 amino acids. Germline CDR1 is MNHEY and CDR2 is SVGAGI. The chain's CDR3 is CASSFGQLNSPLHF. The CDR3 nucleotides read TGTGCCAGCAGCTTCGGACAACTTAATTCACCCCTCCACTTT.

The genes are TRBV5-1 and TRBJ2-2, with D unresolved. The CDR3 loop spans 15 amino acids. The V end was cut by 4 bases, the J end by 4 bases, with 14 bases between. Germline CDR1 SGHRS, CDR2 YFSETQ. The CDR3 loop reads CASSPAASGTGELFF. The DNA of the CDR3 is TGCGCCAGCAGCCCGGCGGCGTCGGGCACCGGGGAGCTGTTTTTT.

The gene calls are TRBV6-5 and TRBJ1-2; D gene uncertain. This CDR3 has 15 residues. Germline V lookup: CDR1 MNHEY, CDR2 SVGAGI. The V and J ends lost 1 base and 6 bases respectively, with 15 bases between them. The CDR3 DNA reads as TGTGCCAGCAGTTACTTTACCGGCGGATGGGATGGCTACACCTTC. Residues: CASSYFTGGWDGYTF.

CDR3 in DNA: TGTGCCAGCAGTGACAGGGACCGTGGCTACACCTTC. It translates to CASSDRDRGYTF. This chain uses TRBV12-3 or TRBV12-4 with TRBJ1-2; 7 nucleotides match TRBD1. The length of the CDR3 is 12 residues. Losses at the gene ends were 5 bases for V and 7 bases for J; bases not matched to a gene: 4.

This clone is a singleton in its sample. The chain has TRBV4-2 and TRBJ1-2, with TRBD1 as a possible D gene (6 bases). V dropped 0 bases and J dropped 6 bases, with 14 bases sitting between them. CDR3 length equals 15 residues. Germline CDR1 LGHNA, CDR2 YNFKEQ. In DNA form, the CDR3 reads TGTGCCAGCAGCCAAGATCTAGGACAGAGGGATGGCTACACCTTC. As protein: CASSQDLGQRDGYTF.

V usage is TRBV7-2 and J usage is TRBJ2-1, with D perhaps matching TRBD2 (6 bases). Germline V gives CDR1 SGHTA, CDR2 FQGNSA. The CDR3 has 19 amino acids. Trimming left V 1 base short and J 7 bases short, with 26 bases between. CDR3 protein: CASSLVGRSSGLVGNEQFF. The DNA for the CDR3 is TGTGCCAGCAGCTTAGTCGGGCGGAGTTCGGGACTGGTGGGAAATGAGCAGTTCTTC.

The chain uses TRBV19 and TRBJ2-3, with TRBD2 matching 13 bases. The germline CDR1 and CDR2 sequences are LNHDA and SQIVND (reference sequence). CDR3 length: 18 amino acids. J lost 8 bases, V lost 7 bases, and 18 bases had no gene match. As DNA, the CDR3 is TGTGCCAGTAATAATCGGCGGGGACTAGCGGGAACTCCCCCTACGCAGTATTTT. Translated: CASNNRRGLAGTPPTQYF.

This clone came up a few times. This chain links TRBV27 with TRBJ2-7, with D possibly matching TRBD1 (6 bases). The CDR3 is 13 amino acids. Per germline, CDR1 MNHEY and CDR2 SMNVEV (reference sequence). Trimming shortened V by 5 bases and J by 4 bases, and 12 bases separated the two germline ends. Written as DNA, the CDR3 is TGTGCCAGCAGTGGGGGAGACAGGTACGAGCAGTACTTC. Translated: CASSGGDRYEQYF.

This clone was detected once. The rearrangement uses TRBV7-2 and TRBJ2-2; 8 bases agree with TRBD1. V lost 4 bases to trimming and J lost 0 bases; unmatched junction nucleotides: 4. This CDR3 spans 16 amino acids. CDR1 is SGHTA, CDR2 FQGNSA, per germline. The CDR3 region is CASSSSQGANTGELFF. The CDR3 nucleotides are TGTGCCAGCAGCTCCTCACAGGGGGCGAACACCGGGGAGCTGTTTTTT. The whole variable domain, remainder taken from reference TRBV7-2 and TRBJ2-2, is GAGVSQSPSNKVTEKGKDVELRCDPISGHTALYWYRQSLGQGLEFLIYFQGNSAPDKSGLPSDRFSAERTGGSVSTLTIQRTQQEDSAVYLCASSSSQGANTGELFFGEGSRLTVL.

The rearrangement joins TRBV6-4 to TRBJ2-6; the D is unclear. The CDR3 spans 14 residues. Germline CDR1 and CDR2: MRHNA and SNTAGT. V gave up 4 bases and J gave up 0 bases, with 4 bases separating them. CDR3 sequence reads: CASSGSSGANVLTF. In nucleotides, the CDR3 is TGTGCCAGCAGTGGCAGCTCTGGGGCCAACGTCCTGACTTTC.